This is a list of T cell receptor beta chains from one sample in a study of CD8+CD57+ T cells in acquired aplastic anemia. Each CDR3 protein is one row after TCRdb ran MiXCR on the reads. The sample shows 200,000 to 250,000 distinct CDR3 sequences, 40% to 60% of them seen only once. Sequenced: sorted CD4+, CD8+, or CD8+CD57+ T cells (not recorded which) from PBMCs. The receptors originated from a human donor with aplastic anemia. Both conserved end residues are part of each CDR3. The order of the fields is D gene, clone size, J gene, V gene, CDR3 DNA, CDR3 protein. A D gene is named only where the DNA matches it firmly. Only some rows state a clone size, as once, few, many or a class for expanded clones.

NA | NA | TRBJ2-7 | TRBV7-6 | TGTGCCAGCAGCTTATACGGTCCCGGGGACAAGGGCTCCTACGAGCAGTACTTC | CASSLYGPGDKGSYEQYF
TRBD1 | NA | TRBJ2-1 | TRBV24-1 | TGTGCCACCAGTGATTTCCCTGGACAGGCTTTACGAGACAGGGGGCGAAACTACAATGAGCAGTTCTTC | CATSDFPGQALRDRGRNYNEQFF
NA | NA | TRBJ1-1 | TRBV9 | TGTGCCAGCAGCGTAGCCCCAGGAATGAACACTGAAGCTTTCTTT | CASSVAPGMNTEAFF
NA | few | TRBJ2-3 | TRBV6-4 | TGTGCCAGCAGTGACGGGCACACAGATACGCAGTATTTT | CASSDGHTDTQYF
NA | once | TRBJ2-3 | TRBV7-9 | TGTGCCAGCAGCTTCGATATCGGGGAGCGGGCGCAGTATTTT | CASSFDIGERAQYF
NA | NA | TRBJ1-2 | TRBV2 | TGTGCCAGCAGTGACCCCCGGACAGCCAACTATGGCTACACCTTC | CASSDPRTANYGYTF
TRBD2 | NA | TRBJ2-3 | TRBV10-3 | TGTGCCATCAGTGGCGGGGGTAGCACAGATACGCAGTATTTT | CAISGGGSTDTQYF
TRBD2 | NA | TRBJ2-3 | TRBV15 | TGTGCCACCAGCGGCGTAGCGGGAGAGGCGCAGTATTTT | CATSGVAGEAQYF
NA | NA | TRBJ2-5 | TRBV7-2 | TGTGCCAGCAGCTCAGCAGCGCGGGCAGGCCAAGAGACCCAGTACTTC | CASSSAARAGQETQYF
TRBD2 | NA | TRBJ2-2 | TRBV12-3/TRBV12-4 | TGTGCCAGCAGTCGGACTAGCGGGACGGGGGAGCTGTTTTTT | CASSRTSGTGELFF
NA | NA | TRBJ1-5 | TRBV15 | TGTGCCACCAGCAGAGATCAAAGATGGTCAAGTAGCAATCAGCCCCAGCATTTT | CATSRDQRWSSSNQPQHF
TRBD2 | many | TRBJ2-7 | TRBV5-6 | TGTGCCAGCAGCCCGAGGTCTAGCGGGGCCTCCTACGAGCAGTACTTC | CASSPRSSGASYEQYF
NA | medium-sized | TRBJ2-7 | TRBV7-9 | TGTGCCAGCAGCTTAGGGTCGGACAGTCGGCTCTTC | CASSLGSDSRLF
NA | NA | TRBJ2-3 | TRBV12-3/TRBV12-4 | TGTGCCAGCAGTTTAGCGATGAGCACAGATATGCAGTATTTT | CASSLAMSTDMQYF
TRBD2 | many | TRBJ2-1 | TRBV7-3 | TGTGCCAGCAGCTTCACTAGCGGGGGGGGCAATGAGCAGTTCTTC | CASSFTSGGGNEQFF
NA | NA | TRBJ2-5 | TRBV7-8 | TGTGCCAGCAGCTTAGAGGGCAGTTCAAAGACCCAGTACTTC | CASSLEGSSKTQYF
NA | NA | TRBJ1-5 | TRBV7-2 | TGTGCCAGCAGCTTAGGAGGCAGGGGCAATCAGCCCCAGCATTTT | CASSLGGRGNQPQHF
NA | many | TRBJ2-3 | TRBV5-8 | TGTGCCAGCAGTCCTGCGACTCGGAGCGGGGATACGCAGTATTTT | CASSPATRSGDTQYF
NA | NA | TRBJ2-7 | TRBV24-1 | TGTGCCACCAGTGACTCCAAGGACTTCTACGAGCAGTACTTC | CATSDSKDFYEQYF
TRBD2 | many | TRBJ2-3 | TRBV7-9 | TGTGCCAGCAGCCTCTCAAGCGGGGTCAGCACAGATACGCAGTATTTT | CASSLSSGVSTDTQYF
NA | many | TRBJ2-7 | TRBV9 | TGTGCCAGCAGCCCTCGAGGGCACGAGCAGTACTTC | CASSPRGHEQYF
TRBD1 | NA | TRBJ1-5 | TRBV25-1 | TGTGCCAGCACCCCACACCGGGACAGGGGACTCAATCAGCCCCAGCATTTT | CASTPHRDRGLNQPQHF
TRBD1 | few | TRBJ1-1 | TRBV18 | TGTGCCAGCTCGCACACAGGGGTCAACACTGAAGCTTTCTTT | CASSHTGVNTEAFF
NA | NA | TRBJ2-5 | TRBV7-9 | TGTGCCAGCGGGGGGACTCAAGAGACCCAGTACTTC | CASGGTQETQYF
NA | few | TRBJ2-7 | TRBV27 | TGTGCCAGCAGTTTTGATGGGGGCGAGCAGTACTTC | CASSFDGGEQYF
TRBD1 | many | TRBJ1-2 | TRBV2 | TGTGCCAGCAGTGAGCAGGGGGCTTATGGCTACACCTTC | CASSEQGAYGYTF
NA | NA | TRBJ2-6 | TRBV9 | TGTGCCAGCTCAGTGGCAGCTCAACCCTCTGGGGCCAACGTCCTGACTTTC | CASSVAAQPSGANVLTF
NA | NA | TRBJ1-2 | TRBV11-3 | TGTGCCAGCAGCCAAGAAGGAATAATTAACTATGGCTACGCCTTC | CASSQEGIINYGYAF
NA | medium-sized | TRBJ1-6 | TRBV15 | TGTGCCACCAGCAGAGAGGATGCCAACGGTTCACCCCTCCACTTT | CATSREDANGSPLHF
TRBD1 | many | TRBJ1-6 | TRBV12-3/TRBV12-4 | TGTGCCAGCAGTATGACAGGGTTAGTGGCCCTCCACTTT | CASSMTGLVALHF
TRBD1 | few | TRBJ2-1 | TRBV7-9 | TGTGCCAGCAGCTTGGGGGGACAGGCTAACAATGAGCAGTTCTTC | CASSLGGQANNEQFF
NA | NA | TRBJ2-2 | TRBV19 | TGTGCCAGCCAGGACAGCTTGAACACCGGGGAGCTGTTTTTT | CASQDSLNTGELFF
TRBD2 | NA | TRBJ2-5 | TRBV7-7 | TGTGCTAGCAGCTGGTCGGGGGAGGGAGAGACCCAGTACTTC | CASSWSGEGETQYF
NA | NA | TRBJ2-5 | TRBV25-1 | TGTGCCAGCGAAGACGGGCAGGTGGGCGTACGGGAGACCCAGTACTTC | CASEDGQVGVRETQYF
TRBD2 | NA | TRBJ2-2 | TRBV9 | TGTGCCAGCAGCCCGCCCGCAGCGGGGGCCGTCACCGGGGAGCTGTTTTTT | CASSPPAAGAVTGELFF
NA | NA | TRBJ2-7 | TRBV7-2 | TGTGCCAGCAGCCTCACTGGTTCAATCTCCTACGAGCAGTACTTC | CASSLTGSISYEQYF
NA | NA | TRBJ1-1 | TRBV7-8 | TGTGCCAGCAGCTCTCAGGTGGGAAGGACTGAAGCTTTCTTT | CASSSQVGRTEAFF
TRBD1 | many | TRBJ1-6 | TRBV9 | TGTGCCAGCAGCGTAGATTATGGGACAGGGGTTTCACCCCTCCACTTT | CASSVDYGTGVSPLHF
TRBD1 | NA | TRBJ1-6 | TRBV20-1 | TGCAGTGCTAGGAACGGAGGGACAGTTAATTCACCCCTCCACTTT | CSARNGGTVNSPLHF
NA | few | TRBJ1-1 | TRBV28 | TGTGCCAGCAGTCCCCCAGGGGTTCTCGCTGAAGCTTTCTTT | CASSPPGVLAEAFF
TRBD1 | NA | TRBJ1-2 | TRBV5-1 | TGCGCCAGCAGCACAGGACAGGAGAACTATGGCTACACCTTC | CASSTGQENYGYTF
TRBD1 | many | TRBJ2-6 | TRBV29-1 | TGCAGCGTTGACCCCCTAGGGGGCGGTGGGGCCAACGTCCTGACTTTC | CSVDPLGGGGANVLTF
NA | few | TRBJ1-1 | TRBV6-5 | TGTGCCAGCAGTTATAGGCAGGCCGGGGGCATGAACACTGAAGCTTTCTTT | CASSYRQAGGMNTEAFF
NA | NA | TRBJ1-1 | TRBV12-3/TRBV12-4 | TGTGCCAGCAGTTTTGGGATAATTACAGGGAAGCCTAACACTGAAGCTTTCTTT | CASSFGIITGKPNTEAFF
TRBD1 | few | TRBJ2-4 | TRBV6-4 | TGTGCCAGCAGCATACGACAGGGTGACATTCAGTACTTC | CASSIRQGDIQYF